Each of the 20 T cell receptor beta chains below was sequenced from the same sample in a study of response to subunit inactivated influenza vaccine. One entry per CDR3 protein, called by TCRdb with MiXCR from the RT-PCR reads. The repertoire holds just over 300,000 distinct CDR3 sequences, with about a fifth as singletons. Specimen: PBMCs from blood, collected approximately 22 months after vaccination. The source of these receptors is a man aged 45-69 years who received an inactivated influenza vaccine.

This chain joins TRBV24-1 and TRBJ2-6; D is undetermined. The CDR3 loop spans 16 amino acids. Germline V lookup: CDR1 KGHDR, CDR2 SFDVKD. Deletions cut 1 base from V and 1 base from J, with 7 bases between. The CDR3 here is CATSDFTPSGANVLTF. CDR3 coding DNA: TGTGCCACCAGTGATTTCACCCCTTCTGGGGCCAACGTCCTGACTTTC.

This clonotype has a count of ten or more. The CDR3 loop is CASSLAYQPQHF. The DNA for the CDR3 is TGTGCCAGCAGCTTAGCCTATCAGCCCCAGCATTTT. This chain joins TRBV7-9 and TRBJ1-5; D gene uncertain. V was pared by 0 bases and J by 5 bases, with 2 bases between. Germline CDR1 SEHNR, CDR2 FQNEAQ (reference sequence). The CDR3 is made up of 12 amino acids.

This clonotype was observed a handful of times. The chain recombines TRBV7-2 with TRBJ1-2; maybe TRBD1 (6 bases). Germline-derived CDR1 and CDR2 are SGHTA and FQGNSA. V lost 3 bases and J 0 bases, leaving 14 bases between the germline ends. The CDR3 has 16 amino acids. CDR3 protein: CASSLRGRPANYGYTF. The CDR3 DNA follows: TGTGCCAGCAGCTTGCGGGGGCGCCCCGCTAACTATGGCTACACCTTC.

The V and J genes are TRBV20-1 and TRBJ1-4; possible D gene TRBD1, 6 bases. Trimming removed 2 bases from V and 6 bases from J, with 13 bases in between. The CDR3 extends over 14 amino acids. Germline V gene lookup returns CDR1 DFQATT and CDR2 SNEGSKA (reference sequence). The CDR3 DNA follows: TGCAGTGCTAGACAACAGGGCTTTGATGAAAAACTGTTTTTT. It is translated as CSARQQGFDEKLFF.

The sample holds a few counts of this clonotype. The V gene is TRBV14, the J gene TRBJ2-2, with D perhaps matching TRBD1 (5 bases). Germline assignment: CDR1 SGHDN and CDR2 FVKESK. Trimming took 5 bases from V and 5 from J, leaving 15 bases between them. This CDR3 comprises 15 residues. Written as DNA, the CDR3 is TGTGCCAGCAGCTACCGTACAGGATTGACCGGGGAGCTGTTTTTT. As protein: CASSYRTGLTGELFF.

This clonotype was counted only a few times. The chain employs TRBV29-1 and TRBJ1-5; the D is unclear. CDR1 and CDR2 (germline): SQVTM, ANQGSEA. V was cut by 5 bases and J by 1 base, with 6 bases left in between. This CDR3 region has 12 residues. CDR3 nucleotide sequence: TGCAGCGTTTTAGGGAGCAATCAGCCCCAGCATTTT. This encodes CSVLGSNQPQHF. The full variable domain, rest sourced from reference TRBV29-1 and TRBJ1-5, is SAVISQKPSRDICQRGTSLTIQCQVDSQVTMMFWYRQQPGQSLTLIATANQGSEATYESGFVIDKFPISRPNLTFSTLTVSNMSPEDSSIYLCSVLGSNQPQHFGDGTRLSIL.

The rearrangement links TRBV24-1 to TRBJ2-4; D call uncertain. V dropped 7 bases and J dropped 7 bases, with 10 bases sitting between them. Germline V gene data show CDR1 as KGHDR and CDR2 as SFDVKD. The CDR3 has 12 amino acids. CDR3 loop: CATSPSGNIQYF. CDR3 coding DNA: TGTGCCACCAGCCCCAGTGGGAACATTCAGTACTTC.

This clonotype was recorded many times. J is TRBJ1-1 and V is TRBV5-1, with D unclear. The V end lost 0 bases, the J end lost 1 base, and 19 bases lay between the germline ends. This CDR3 contains 18 residues. Germline values: CDR1 SGHRS, CDR2 YFSETQ. The chain's CDR3 is CASSLVTPTIRQNTEAFF. CDR3 bases: TGCGCCAGCAGCTTGGTTACCCCAACGATTAGGCAGAACACTGAAGCTTTCTTT.

This clonotype was seen once. A much larger clone differs by one base, so this may be a read error. V usage is TRBV6-2 or TRBV6-3 and J usage is TRBJ2-2; 8 bases match TRBD1. The germline CDR1 and CDR2 sequences are MNHEY and SVGEGT. This CDR3 spans 16 amino acids. This chain's CDR3 is CASSPQGASNTGELLF. As DNA, the CDR3 is TGTGCCAGCAGTCCTCAGGGGGCGTCGAACACCGGGGAGCTGTTATTT.

This chain joins TRBV12-3 or TRBV12-4 and TRBJ2-4; 8 bases match TRBD1. There are 12 residues in the CDR3. J lost 9 bases, V lost 4 bases, and 2 bases had no gene match. This chain's CDR3 is CASSSGQGIQYF. As DNA, the CDR3 is TGTGCCAGCAGTTCCGGACAGGGCATTCAGTACTTC.

The chain carries TRBV12-3 or TRBV12-4 and TRBJ1-4, with 8 bases fitting TRBD1. Trimming took 5 bases from V and 8 from J; bases not matched to a gene: 10. CDR3 size: 15 residues. The CDR3 nucleotides are TGTGCCAGCAGTAGAGGACAGGGCCCAAGGGAAAAACTGTTTTTT. This encodes CASSRGQGPREKLFF.

This rearrangement joins TRBV19 to TRBJ2-2; 8 bases match TRBD2. Germline V gene lookup returns CDR1 LNHDA and CDR2 SQIVND (reference sequence). This CDR3 contains 16 residues. V lost 8 bases and J lost 6; bases outside the gene matches: 14. The CDR3 DNA reads as TGTGCCAGTGCCAACCCCGGGACTAGGGTAGCCGGGGAGCTGTTTTTT. Translated, it gives CASANPGTRVAGELFF.

The table lists this clonotype with a few counts. The V call is TRBV3-1, the J call TRBJ1-6; D possibly corresponds to TRBD1 (5 bases). Deletions cut 1 base from V and 7 bases from J, with 11 bases between. The germline gives CDR1 LGHDT, CDR2 YNNKEL (reference sequence). The CDR3 covers 15 residues. In DNA form, the CDR3 reads TGTGCCAGCAGCCAAGTTGGGCAGGGCAATTCACCCCTCCACTTT. Protein sequence: CASSQVGQGNSPLHF.

This clonotype occurred a few times. The V and J genes are TRBV4-3 and TRBJ2-3; TRBD2 matches at 14 bases. From germline, CDR1 is LGHNA and CDR2 YSLEER. This CDR3 is 19 amino acids long. Trimming cost V 0 bases and J 4 bases; bases outside gene matches: 9. The CDR3: CASSQETSGGALGPDTQYF. The CDR3 DNA is TGCGCCAGCAGCCAAGAGACTAGCGGGGGGGCCCTCGGTCCAGATACGCAGTATTTT.

This clonotype has only a few counts. This chain connects TRBV4-2 to TRBJ1-6; D unclear. The CDR3 runs to 16 residues. Germline CDR1 and CDR2: LGHNA and YNFKEQ. Trimming took 0 bases from V and 7 from J, leaving 13 bases between them. CDR3 nucleotides: TGTGCCAGCAGCCAAGAAGGTGGTAGCTCCAATTCACCCCTCCACTTT. This translates into CASSQEGGSSNSPLHF.

This clonotype was seen only once. The genes are TRBV19 and TRBJ1-1, with D unclear. The CDR3 has 13 residues. CDR1 LNHDA and CDR2 SQIVND come from the germline V gene (reference sequence). Trimming took off 2 bases at V and 1 base at J, with 5 bases between the two ends. CDR3 coding DNA: TGTGCCAGTAGTATAAACACGAACACTGAAGCTTTCTTT. It encodes CASSINTNTEAFF.

Regarding this clonotype: One end of the junction varies from germline; a read error may be responsible. The chain has TRBV30 and TRBJ1-4; perhaps TRBD1 as D (6 bases). The CDR3 is 17 amino acids. Germline CDR1 reads GTSNPN; CDR2 reads SVGIG (reference sequence). CDR3 nucleotides: TGTGCCTGGAGTGTACGAAGGGGGGCCGGGGGAGAGAGCTGGCCAGTTTTT. It codes for CAWSVRRGAGGESWPVF.

CDR3 residues: CASSLTGGPSPLHF. The CDR3 coding sequence is TGTGCCAGCAGCTTGACGGGGGGACCTTCACCCCTCCACTTT. The chain combines TRBV5-4 with TRBJ1-6; weak D call: TRBD1 (5 bases). From germline, CDR1 is SGHNT and CDR2 YYREEE (reference sequence). V lost 1 base to trimming and J lost 9 bases, with 11 bases between them. The CDR3 is 14 amino acids.

This clonotype turned up a few times. The rearrangement links TRBV11-2 to TRBJ2-7; 8 bases map to TRBD1. The CDR3 extends over 21 amino acids. CDR1 is SGHAT and CDR2 is FQNNGV in the germline V gene. Losses at the gene ends were 0 bases for V and 0 bases for J; bases not matched to a gene: 19. In DNA form, the CDR3 reads TGTGCCAGCAGCTTAGAAGGACAGGGAGGCTTTTTGGGATTGAGCTCCTACGAGCAGTACTTC. Protein: CASSLEGQGGFLGLSSYEQYF. The variable domain in full, with the rest retrieved from reference TRBV11-2 and TRBJ2-7, is EAGVAQSPRYKIIEKRQSVAFWCNPISGHATLYWYQQILGQGPKLLIQFQNNGVVDDSQLPKDRFSAERLKGVDSTLKIQPAKLEDSAVYLCASSLEGQGGFLGLSSYEQYFGPGTRLTVT.

This clonotype was observed a handful of times. The chain combines TRBV3-1 with TRBJ1-5; maybe TRBD1 (5 bases). Germline CDR1 LGHDT, CDR2 YNNKEL (reference sequence). The CDR3 runs 16 residues. V was cut by 4 bases and J by 6 bases, with 19 bases left in between. CDR3 in DNA: TGTGCCAGCAGCCCCGGGACGAATGGGGTCAGTCAGCCCCAGCATTTT. Translated, it gives CASSPGTNGVSQPQHF.